Presented here are 25 T cell receptor beta chains from one specimen sequenced in a study of T-cell memory formation after mild COVID-19. TCRdb re-analysed the 5' RACE reads in MiXCR, keeping a single row per CDR3 protein. The sample includes about 240,000 distinct CDR3 sequences, over 9% of them seen just once. The specimen sequenced was PBMCs or a T cell subset sorted from them (not recorded which). These TCRs come from a man between 18 and 29 years old who had mild COVID-19 (a few samples of this study predate the infection). Cell type and time point are not known.

A few counts support this clonotype. V is TRBV7-2 and J is TRBJ2-1; tentatively, D is TRBD1 (6 bases). The CDR3 is 16 amino acids. V was clipped by 8 bases and J by 0 bases, with 17 bases between them. Per the germline V gene, CDR1 is SGHTA and CDR2 is FQGNSA. The CDR3 spells CASLRSQGSSYNEQFF. In DNA, the CDR3 is TGTGCCAGCCTAAGATCTCAGGGGAGCTCCTACAATGAGCAGTTCTTC.

V usage is TRBV12-3 or TRBV12-4 and J usage is TRBJ1-2; D call uncertain. Trimming shortened V by 5 bases and J by 8 bases, and 12 bases separated the two germline ends. The CDR3 runs to 12 residues. CDR3 residues: CASSLAAHGYTF. The CDR3 DNA is TGTGCCAGCAGTCTGGCGGCCCACGGCTACACCTTC.

This clonotype was counted only a few times. The chain joins TRBV28 to TRBJ2-7, with D maybe TRBD2 (5 bases). CDR1 and CDR2 (germline): MDHEN, SYDVKM. The V end was cut by 5 bases, the J end by 3 bases, with 8 bases between. The CDR3 has 12 residues. The CDR3, as DNA: TGTGCCAGCAGTCCAGGACTCTACGAGCAGTACGTC. This sequence encodes CASSPGLYEQYV.

This clonotype was found a few times. The genes are TRBV14 and TRBJ1-1; D gene ambiguous. The germline V gene encodes CDR1 SGHDN and CDR2 FVKESK. V lost 0 bases and J 0 bases, leaving 8 bases between the germline ends. This CDR3 region has 15 residues. CDR3 DNA: TGTGCCAGCAGCCAAGATGCATGGATGAACACTGAAGCTTTCTTT. It yields the protein CASSQDAWMNTEAFF.

This chain links TRBV12-5 with TRBJ2-6; the D is unclear. Germline-derived CDR1 and CDR2 are LGHNT and FRNRAP. The length of the CDR3 is 12 residues. V was clipped by 5 bases and J by 6 bases, with 5 bases between them. CDR3 nucleotide sequence: TGTGCTAGTGGTGGCGAGGCCAACGTCCTGACTTTC. This encodes CASGGEANVLTF.

This clonotype came up a few times. The chain combines TRBV4-2 with TRBJ2-6, with D tentatively TRBD1 (5 bases). This CDR3 has 17 amino acids. The germline gives CDR1 LGHNA, CDR2 YNFKEQ. The V gene lost 1 base and the J gene lost 0 bases, with 10 bases spanning the gap. The CDR3: CASSQVGRGSGANVLTF. In DNA, the CDR3 is TGTGCCAGCAGCCAAGTCGGAAGGGGCTCTGGGGCCAACGTCCTGACTTTC.

This clonotype was found many times. The gene calls are TRBV6-1 and TRBJ1-2; possibly TRBD1 for D (6 bases). The V gene's germline CDR1 is MNHNS and CDR2 SASEGT. With 8 bases removed from V and 3 bases from J, the gap between germline ends came to 13 bases. The CDR3 consists of 13 residues. The CDR3 sequence is CASSAGADYGYTF. DNA for the CDR3: TGTGCCAGCTCTGCAGGGGCTGACTATGGCTACACCTTC.

A few counts support this clonotype. The genes are TRBV11-2 and TRBJ2-3, with unresolved D. CDR1 is SGHAT, CDR2 FQNNGV, per germline. This CDR3 contains 14 residues. Trimming removed 2 bases from V and 2 bases from J, with 8 bases in between. CDR3 sequence: CASSLIPNTDTQYF. The CDR3 region has the DNA TGTGCCAGCAGCTTAATCCCCAACACAGATACGCAGTATTTT.

This clonotype was detected a few times. The chain combines TRBV14 with TRBJ2-3; TRBD1 is a possible D gene (5 bases). The germline V gene encodes CDR1 SGHDN and CDR2 FVKESK. The CDR3 runs to 15 residues. With 3 bases removed from V and 3 bases from J, the gap between germline ends came to 13 bases. CDR3 loop: CASSHIEQGTDTQYF. The CDR3 DNA sequence: TGTGCCAGCAGCCACATCGAGCAGGGTACAGATACGCAGTATTTT.

This clonotype has a handful of counts. The rearrangement joins TRBV7-9 to TRBJ2-5; D may be TRBD1 (6 bases). Trimming removed 8 bases at V and 1 base at J, with 11 bases between. The CDR3 is made up of 13 amino acids. The germline V gene has CDR1 SEHNR and CDR2 FQNEAQ (reference sequence). The CDR3 coding sequence is TGTGCCAGCGAGACAGGATTCCAAGAGACCCAGTACTTC. Amino acids: CASETGFQETQYF. Full variable domain (remainder filled in from reference TRBV7-9 and TRBJ2-5): DTGVSQNPRHKITKRGQNVTFRCDPISEHNRLYWYRQTLGQGPEFLTYFQNEAQLEKSRLLSDRFSAERPKGSFSTLEIQRTEQGDSAMYLCASETGFQETQYFGPGTRLLVL.

This clonotype was found many times. The CDR3 loop is CASSKLRHLAGDQETQYF. The CDR3 DNA follows: TGTGCCAGCAGCAAGTTGCGGCACCTGGCGGGGGATCAAGAGACCCAGTACTTC. The chain combines TRBV7-8 with TRBJ2-5; 7 nucleotides match TRBD2. In germline, CDR1 is SGHVS, CDR2 FQNEAQ. This CDR3 has 18 amino acids. The J segment lost 2 bases and the V segment lost 5 bases, leaving 17 bases of the junction unmatched.

The chain recombines TRBV10-3 with TRBJ1-1, with D perhaps matching TRBD1 (5 bases). The CDR3 extends over 16 amino acids. Trimming removed 4 bases at V and 4 bases at J, with 19 bases between. CDR1 is ENHRY and CDR2 is SYGVKD in the germline V gene. CDR3 region: CAISVRGRAPTTEAFF. The CDR3 region has the DNA TGTGCCATCAGTGTCCGCGGCAGGGCACCTACCACTGAAGCTTTCTTT.

This clonotype turned up a few times. The chain combines TRBV6-5 with TRBJ2-7; 7 nucleotides agree with TRBD1. V dropped 5 bases and J dropped 2; count of bases not matched to a gene: 6. Germline assignment: CDR1 MNHEY and CDR2 SVGAGI. This CDR3 has 14 residues. As DNA, the CDR3 is TGTGCCAGCAGTAAGACAGGGCTCACCTACGAGCAGTACTTC. The encoded protein is CASSKTGLTYEQYF.

The J gene is TRBJ2-2, the V gene TRBV5-1; no clear D. The CDR3 extends over 12 amino acids. CDR1 and CDR2 from the germline V gene are SGHRS and YFSETQ. V was shortened by 6 bases and J by 6 bases, with 9 bases between the two germline ends. The CDR3 nucleotides are TGCGCCAGCAAGTTGAGTCCCGGGGAGCTGTTTTTT. Translating gives CASKLSPGELFF.

The chain combines TRBV10-3 with TRBJ2-5; TRBD2 matches 7 bases. CDR3 length equals 14 residues. Germline trimming cut 6 bases from V and 2 bases from J; bases unmatched to any gene: 6. CDR1 ENHRY and CDR2 SYGVKD come from the germline V gene. In nucleotides, the CDR3 is TGTGCCATCAGGGGCCGGGAGGCGCAAGAGACCCAGTACTTC. This gives the protein CAIRGREAQETQYF.

This clonotype was counted ten times or more. The J gene is TRBJ1-1, the V gene TRBV12-3 or TRBV12-4, with D possibly being TRBD1 (5 bases). Trimming pared 6 bases from V and 9 bases from J, leaving 14 bases between. The CDR3 extends over 12 amino acids. This chain's CDR3 is CASRNLGPQAFF. The DNA of the CDR3 is TGTGCCAGCAGGAATCTGGGACCCCAAGCTTTCTTT.

In this sample, this clonotype turned up many times. The V and J genes are TRBV25-1 and TRBJ2-2; D may correspond to TRBD1 or TRBD2 (5 bases each). Trimming shortened V by 5 bases and J by 1 base, and 11 bases separated the two germline ends. CDR3 size: 15 residues. Germline lookup yields CDR1 MGHDK and CDR2 SYGVNS. CDR3 loop: CASSQRTRNTGELFF. CDR3 nucleotide sequence: TGTGCCAGCAGTCAGCGGACAAGGAACACCGGGGAGCTGTTTTTT. Complete variable domain (other parts from reference TRBV25-1 and TRBJ2-2): EADIYQTPRYLVIGTGKKITLECSQTMGHDKMYWYQQDPGMELHLIHYSYGVNSTEKGDLSSESTVSRIRTEHFPLTLESARPSHTSQYLCASSQRTRNTGELFFGEGSRLTVL.

This clonotype was seen repeatedly, ten times or more. V gene TRBV4-1 combines with J gene TRBJ1-2; TRBD1 aligns across 8 bases. Per the germline V gene, CDR1 is MGHRA and CDR2 is YSYEKL. This CDR3 is 18 amino acids long. V gave up 6 bases and J gave up 4 bases; unmatched junction bases: 19. CDR3 nucleotides: TGCGCCAGCAGGGCAGGAGTCTGGGACAGGTTCTCGAGCTATGGCTACACCTTC. Its translation: CASRAGVWDRFSSYGYTF.

This clonotype was counted between two and nine times. The J gene is TRBJ1-5, the V gene TRBV2; D gene unclear. V was cut by 4 bases and J by 0 bases, with 10 bases left in between. The CDR3 has 15 amino acids. Per the germline V gene, CDR1 is SNHLY and CDR2 is FYNNEI. CDR3 loop: CASSGGLYSNQPQHF. As DNA, the CDR3 is TGTGCCAGCAGTGGAGGTCTTTATAGCAATCAGCCCCAGCATTTT.

This clonotype was observed a few times. The CDR3 region is CAGRPYLTGELFF. As DNA, the CDR3 is TGTGCCGGAAGACCTTACCTCACCGGGGAGCTGTTTTTT. The chain couples TRBV6-2 or TRBV6-3 to TRBJ2-2, with D uncertain. The CDR3 runs 13 residues. From germline, CDR1 is MNHEY and CDR2 SVGEGT. V was shortened by 11 bases and J by 4 bases, with 14 bases between the two germline ends.

This clonotype was picked up many times. The V and J genes are TRBV4-3 and TRBJ2-1, with D possibly called TRBD1 or TRBD2 (5 bases each). Germline CDR1 is LGHNA and CDR2 is YSLEER. V was pared by 0 bases and J by 9 bases, with 12 bases between. The CDR3 totals 14 residues. The CDR3 sequence is CASSQEGLASEQFF. CDR3 coding DNA: TGCGCCAGCAGCCAAGAGGGGCTAGCCAGTGAGCAGTTCTTC.

The chain joins TRBV7-8 to TRBJ2-7; D uncertain. The CDR3 has 14 residues. The ends were cut back, 1 base at V and 2 bases at J, with 9 bases in the middle. From germline, CDR1 is SGHVS and CDR2 FQNEAQ. The CDR3 DNA reads as TGTGCCAGCAGCTTAGAGGCCAGTACCTACGAGCAGTACGTC. Amino acid sequence: CASSLEASTYEQYV.

This clonotype was observed a handful of times. The V call is TRBV11-2, the J call TRBJ1-2, with 12 nucleotides matching TRBD1. CDR3 length: 15 amino acids. The J segment lost 8 bases and the V segment lost 2 bases, leaving 6 bases of the junction unmatched. CDR1 and CDR2 (germline): SGHAT, FQNNGV. The chain's CDR3 is CASSLRGQGAPGYTF. CDR3 nucleotide sequence: TGTGCCAGCAGCTTAAGGGGACAGGGGGCGCCGGGCTACACCTTC.

This clonotype was detected a few times. The rearrangement uses TRBV20-1 and TRBJ2-2; D uncertain. The CDR3 totals 13 residues. The V end was cut by 1 base, the J end by 4 bases, with 7 bases between. CDR1 is DFQATT and CDR2 is SNEGSKA in the germline V gene (reference sequence). The CDR3 sequence: CSARGRGTGELFF. CDR3 bases: TGCAGTGCTAGAGGGCGAGGCACCGGGGAGCTGTTTTTT.

V gene TRBV7-9 combines with J gene TRBJ1-3; possibly TRBD1 for D (5 bases). The V end lost 0 bases, the J end lost 0 bases, and 9 bases lay between the germline ends. The CDR3 has 16 residues. Germline lookup yields CDR1 SEHNR and CDR2 FQNEAQ (reference sequence). The CDR3 bases are TGTGCCAGCAGCTTAGCTGGGACCTACTCTGGAAACACCATATATTTT. Protein product: CASSLAGTYSGNTIYF. The variable domain in full, completed from reference TRBV7-9 and TRBJ1-3, reads DTGVSQNPRHKITKRGQNVTFRCDPISEHNRLYWYRQTLGQGPEFLTYFQNEAQLEKSRLLSDRFSAERPKGSFSTLEIQRTEQGDSAMYLCASSLAGTYSGNTIYFGEGSWLTVV.